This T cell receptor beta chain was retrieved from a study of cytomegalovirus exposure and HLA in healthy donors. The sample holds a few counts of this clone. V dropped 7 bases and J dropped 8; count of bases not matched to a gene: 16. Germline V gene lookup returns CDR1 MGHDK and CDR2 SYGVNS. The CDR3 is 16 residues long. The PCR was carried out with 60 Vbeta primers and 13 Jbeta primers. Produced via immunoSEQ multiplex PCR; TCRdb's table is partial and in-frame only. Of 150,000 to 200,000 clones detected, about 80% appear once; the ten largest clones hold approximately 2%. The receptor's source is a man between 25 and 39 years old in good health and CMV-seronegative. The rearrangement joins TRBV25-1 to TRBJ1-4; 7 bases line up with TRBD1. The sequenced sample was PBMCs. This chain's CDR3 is CASTAGWETGNEKLFF. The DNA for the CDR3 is TGTGCCAGCACCGCAGGATGGGAGACAGGGAACGAAAAACTGTTTTTT. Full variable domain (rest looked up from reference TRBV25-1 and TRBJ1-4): EADIYQTPRYLVIGTGKKITLECSQTMGHDKMYWYQQDPGMELHLIHYSYGVNSTEKGDLSSESTVSRIRTEHFPLTLESARPSHTSQYLCASTAGWETGNEKLFFGSGTQLSVL.